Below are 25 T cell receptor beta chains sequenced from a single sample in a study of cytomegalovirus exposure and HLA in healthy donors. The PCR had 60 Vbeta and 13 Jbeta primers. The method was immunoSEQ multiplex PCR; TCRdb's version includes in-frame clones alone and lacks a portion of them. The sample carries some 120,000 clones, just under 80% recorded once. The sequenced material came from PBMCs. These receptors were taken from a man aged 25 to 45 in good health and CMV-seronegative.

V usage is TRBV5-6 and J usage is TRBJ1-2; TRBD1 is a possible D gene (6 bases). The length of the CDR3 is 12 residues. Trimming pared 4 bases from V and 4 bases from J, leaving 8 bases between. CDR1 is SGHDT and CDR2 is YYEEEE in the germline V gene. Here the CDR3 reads CASSRTVYGYTF. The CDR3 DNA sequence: TGTGCCAGCAGCCGGACAGTCTATGGCTACACCTTC.

CDR3 sequence (DNA): TGTGCCAGCAGCTTAAAAGGGGGTGGGGATTCACCCCTCCACTTT. Its translation: CASSLKGGGDSPLHF. The chain couples TRBV7-6 to TRBJ1-6; D possibly corresponds to TRBD1 (6 bases). The CDR3 has 15 amino acids. The V and J ends lost 2 bases and 8 bases respectively, with 13 bases between them. Germline-derived CDR1 and CDR2 are SGHVS and FNYEAQ.

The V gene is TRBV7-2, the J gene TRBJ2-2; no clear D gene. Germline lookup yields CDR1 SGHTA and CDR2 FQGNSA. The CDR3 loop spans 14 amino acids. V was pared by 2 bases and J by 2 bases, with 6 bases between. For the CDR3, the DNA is TGTGCCAGCAGCTTATTTATAAACACCGGGGAGCTGTTTTTT. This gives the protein CASSLFINTGELFF.

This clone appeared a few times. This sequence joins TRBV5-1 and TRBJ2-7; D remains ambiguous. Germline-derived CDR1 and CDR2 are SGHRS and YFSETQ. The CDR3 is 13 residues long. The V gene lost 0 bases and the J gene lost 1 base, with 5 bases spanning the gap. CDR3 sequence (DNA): TGCGCCAGCAGCTTGGCCGCGTCCTACGAGCAGTACTTC. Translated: CASSLAASYEQYF.

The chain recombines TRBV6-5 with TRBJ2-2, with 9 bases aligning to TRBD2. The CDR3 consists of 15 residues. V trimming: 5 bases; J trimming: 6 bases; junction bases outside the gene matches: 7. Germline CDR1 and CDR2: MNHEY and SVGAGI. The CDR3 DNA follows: TGTGCCAGCAGTCTTAGCGGGAGTAGGGCCGGGGAGCTGTTTTTT. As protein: CASSLSGSRAGELFF.

DNA of the CDR3: TGTGCCAGCAGCTTGTGGCAGGTCGATCAGCCCCAGCATTTT. As protein: CASSLWQVDQPQHF. This chain connects TRBV5-6 to TRBJ1-5; D unresolved. Germline CDR1 SGHDT, CDR2 YYEEEE. Trimming removed 1 base from V and 5 bases from J, with 10 bases in between. The CDR3 sequence is 14 residues long.

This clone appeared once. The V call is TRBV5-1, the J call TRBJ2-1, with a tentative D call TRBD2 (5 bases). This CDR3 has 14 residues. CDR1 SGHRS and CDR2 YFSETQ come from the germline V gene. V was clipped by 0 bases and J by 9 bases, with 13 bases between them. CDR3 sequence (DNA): TGCGCCAGCAGCTTGGGGGCCGGGAACGGTGAGCAGTTCTTC. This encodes CASSLGAGNGEQFF.

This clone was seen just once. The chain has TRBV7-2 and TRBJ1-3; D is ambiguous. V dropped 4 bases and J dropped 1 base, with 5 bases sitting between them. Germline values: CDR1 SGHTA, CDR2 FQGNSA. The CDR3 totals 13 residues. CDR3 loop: CASSSQSGNTIYF. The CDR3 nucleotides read TGTGCCAGCAGCTCCCAGTCTGGAAACACCATATATTTT.

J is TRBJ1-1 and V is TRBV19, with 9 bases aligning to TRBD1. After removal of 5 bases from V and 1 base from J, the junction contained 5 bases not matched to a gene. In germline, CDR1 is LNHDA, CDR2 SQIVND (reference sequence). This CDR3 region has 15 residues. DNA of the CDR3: TGTGCCAGTAGTTCCCCGGACAGGGGGAACACTGAAGCTTTCTTT. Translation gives CASSSPDRGNTEAFF.

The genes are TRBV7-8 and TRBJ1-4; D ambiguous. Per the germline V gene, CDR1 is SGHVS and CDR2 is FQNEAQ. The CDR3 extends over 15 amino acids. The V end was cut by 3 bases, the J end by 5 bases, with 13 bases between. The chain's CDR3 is CASSFKGAFNEKLFF. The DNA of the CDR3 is TGTGCCAGCAGCTTCAAGGGAGCATTCAATGAAAAACTGTTTTTT.

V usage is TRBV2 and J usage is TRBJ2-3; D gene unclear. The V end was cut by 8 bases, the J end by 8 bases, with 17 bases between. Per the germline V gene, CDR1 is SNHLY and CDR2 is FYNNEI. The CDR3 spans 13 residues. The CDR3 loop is CASDSPVTFTQYF. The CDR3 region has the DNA TGTGCCAGCGACTCACCCGTAACGTTTACGCAGTATTTT. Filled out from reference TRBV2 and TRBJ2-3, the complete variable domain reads EPEVTQTPSHQVTQMGQEVILRCVPISNHLYFYWYRQILGQKVEFLVSFYNNEISEKSEIFDDQFSVERPDGSNFTLKIRSTKLEDSAMYFCASDSPVTFTQYFGPGTRLTVL.

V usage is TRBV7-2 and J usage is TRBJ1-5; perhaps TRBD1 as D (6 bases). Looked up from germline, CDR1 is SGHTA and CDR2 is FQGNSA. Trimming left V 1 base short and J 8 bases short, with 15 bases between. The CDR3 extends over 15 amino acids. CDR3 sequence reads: CASSLDWGHPEPQHF. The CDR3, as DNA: TGTGCCAGCAGCTTAGATTGGGGGCACCCTGAGCCCCAGCATTTT.

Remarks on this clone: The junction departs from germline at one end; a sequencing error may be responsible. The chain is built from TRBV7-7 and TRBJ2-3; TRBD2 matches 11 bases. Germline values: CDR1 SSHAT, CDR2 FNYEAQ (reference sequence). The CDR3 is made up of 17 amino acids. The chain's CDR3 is CASSPNLAGGLADTQYF. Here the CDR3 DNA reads TGTGCTAGCAGCCCCAACCTAGCGGGGGGTCTTGCAGATACGCAGTATTTT.

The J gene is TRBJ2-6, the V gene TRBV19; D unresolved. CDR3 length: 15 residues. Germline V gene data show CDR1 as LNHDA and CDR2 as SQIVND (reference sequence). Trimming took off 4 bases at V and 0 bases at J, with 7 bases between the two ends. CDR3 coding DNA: TGTGCCAGTAGTAGCCGGAGCTCTGGGGCCAACGTCCTGACTTTC. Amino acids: CASSSRSSGANVLTF.

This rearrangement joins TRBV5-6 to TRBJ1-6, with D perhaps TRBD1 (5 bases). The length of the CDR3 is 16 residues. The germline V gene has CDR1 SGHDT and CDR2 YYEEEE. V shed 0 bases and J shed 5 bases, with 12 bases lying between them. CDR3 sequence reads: CASSLGLGVDNSPLHF. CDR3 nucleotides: TGTGCCAGCAGCTTGGGTTTAGGGGTCGATAATTCACCCCTCCACTTT.

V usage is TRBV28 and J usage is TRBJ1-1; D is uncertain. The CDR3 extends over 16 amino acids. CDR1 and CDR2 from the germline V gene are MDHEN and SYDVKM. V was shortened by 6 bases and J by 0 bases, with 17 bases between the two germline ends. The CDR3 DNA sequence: TGTGCCAGCAGCGCCCCTCCGGGAGACATGAACACTGAAGCTTTCTTT. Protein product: CASSAPPGDMNTEAFF.

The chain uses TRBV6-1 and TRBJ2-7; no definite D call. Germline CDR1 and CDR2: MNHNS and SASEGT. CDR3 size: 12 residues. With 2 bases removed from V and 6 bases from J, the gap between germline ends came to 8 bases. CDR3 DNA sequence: TGTGCCAGCAGTGAACCCGTTAGCGAGCAGTACTTC. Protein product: CASSEPVSEQYF.

The CDR3 loop reads CASSFGQGNYGYTF. In DNA form, the CDR3 reads TGTGCCAGCAGCTTCGGACAGGGGAACTATGGCTACACCTTC. The rearrangement links TRBV5-4 to TRBJ1-2; 9 bases line up with TRBD1. CDR1 and CDR2 (germline): SGHNT, YYREEE (reference sequence). The length of the CDR3 is 14 residues. Trimming removed 2 bases from V and 2 bases from J; junction bases left unmatched: 1.

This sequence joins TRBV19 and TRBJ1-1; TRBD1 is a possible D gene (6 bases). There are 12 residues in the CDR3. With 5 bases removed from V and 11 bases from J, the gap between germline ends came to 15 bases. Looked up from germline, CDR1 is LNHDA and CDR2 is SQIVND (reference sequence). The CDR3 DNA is TGTGCCAGTAGTCACACAGGGTTCTTGGCTTTCTTT. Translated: CASSHTGFLAFF.

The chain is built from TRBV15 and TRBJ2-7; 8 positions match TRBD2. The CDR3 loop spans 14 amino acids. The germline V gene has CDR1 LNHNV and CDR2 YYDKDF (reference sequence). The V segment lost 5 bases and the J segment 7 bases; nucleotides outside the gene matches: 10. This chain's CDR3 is CATSPGGALGEQYF. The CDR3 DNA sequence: TGTGCCACCAGCCCGGGGGGGGCGCTGGGGGAGCAGTACTTC.

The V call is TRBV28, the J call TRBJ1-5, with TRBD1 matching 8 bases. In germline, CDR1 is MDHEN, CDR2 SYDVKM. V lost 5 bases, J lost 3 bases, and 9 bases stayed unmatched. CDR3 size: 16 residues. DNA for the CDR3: TGTGCCAGCAGTCCCTCCTGGACAGGGAACAATCAGCCCCAGCATTTT. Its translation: CASSPSWTGNNQPQHF.

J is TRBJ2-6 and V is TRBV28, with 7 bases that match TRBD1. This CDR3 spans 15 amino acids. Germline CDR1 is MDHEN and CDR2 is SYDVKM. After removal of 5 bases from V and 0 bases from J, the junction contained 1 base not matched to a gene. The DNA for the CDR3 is TGTGCCAGCAGTGGACAGGTCTCTGGGGCCAACGTCCTGACTTTC. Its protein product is CASSGQVSGANVLTF. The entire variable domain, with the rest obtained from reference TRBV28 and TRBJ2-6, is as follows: DVKVTQSSRYLVKRTGEKVFLECVQDMDHENMFWYRQDPGLGLRLIYFSYDVKMKEKGDIPEGYSVSREKKERFSLILESASTNQTSMYLCASSGQVSGANVLTFGAGSRLTVL.

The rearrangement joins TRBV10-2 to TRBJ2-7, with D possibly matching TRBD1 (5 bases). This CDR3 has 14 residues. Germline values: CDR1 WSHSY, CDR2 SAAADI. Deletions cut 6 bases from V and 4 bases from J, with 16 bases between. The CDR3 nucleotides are TGCGCCAGCAGGGACGCGGACACAAATTACGAGCAGTACTTC. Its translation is CASRDADTNYEQYF.

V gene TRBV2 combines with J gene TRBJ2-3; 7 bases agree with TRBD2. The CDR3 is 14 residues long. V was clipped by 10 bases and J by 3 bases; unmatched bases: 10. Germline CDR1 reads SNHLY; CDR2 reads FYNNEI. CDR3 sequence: CATLAGTKTDTQYF. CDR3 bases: TGTGCCACCCTTGCGGGGACTAAAACAGATACGCAGTATTTT.

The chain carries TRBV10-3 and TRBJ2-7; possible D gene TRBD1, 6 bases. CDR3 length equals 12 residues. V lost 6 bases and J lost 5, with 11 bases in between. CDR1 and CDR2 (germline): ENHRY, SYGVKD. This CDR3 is CAISPGANEQYF. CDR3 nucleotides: TGTGCCATCAGCCCAGGGGCCAACGAGCAGTACTTC.